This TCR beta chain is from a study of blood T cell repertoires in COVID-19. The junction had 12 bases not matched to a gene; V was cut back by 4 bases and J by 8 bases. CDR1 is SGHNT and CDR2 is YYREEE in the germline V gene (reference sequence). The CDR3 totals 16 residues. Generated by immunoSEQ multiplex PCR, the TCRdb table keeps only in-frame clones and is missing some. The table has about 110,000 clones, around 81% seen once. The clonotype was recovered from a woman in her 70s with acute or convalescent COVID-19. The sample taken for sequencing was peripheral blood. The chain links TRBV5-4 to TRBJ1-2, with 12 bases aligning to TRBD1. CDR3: CASSRGGTGGAPGYTF. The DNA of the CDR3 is TGTGCCAGCAGCCGAGGTGGGACAGGGGGCGCGCCCGGCTACACCTTC.